A selection of T cell receptor beta chains follows, all from one sample in a study of cytomegalovirus exposure and HLA in healthy donors. The table came from immunoSEQ multiplex PCR; TCRdb's copy has only in-frame clones and leaves some out. The table includes about 130,000 clones, around 85% detected once. The material sequenced was PBMCs. The source of these receptors is a boy aged 5-17 years in good health and CMV-seronegative. Both conserved end residues are part of each CDR3. D genes are given only for firm matches. Not all rows give a size; the values are once, few, many and, for expanded clones, a class.

cdr3_aa cdr3_nt j_call cdr3_length v_call d_call clone_size
CATRQTSYGYTF TGTGCCACCAGACAGACCAGCTATGGCTACACCTTC TRBJ1-2 12 TRBV6-5 - few
CAIGTNAEQYF TGTGCCATCGGGACAAACGCTGAGCAGTACTTC TRBJ2-7 11 TRBV10-3 - -
CASSPDRSTGNTIYF TGTGCCAGCAGCCCAGACAGGTCTACTGGAAACACCATATATTTT TRBJ1-3 15 TRBV5-6 - -
CSERDGRETQYF TGCAGCGAGCGGGACGGGAGAGAGACCCAGTACTTC TRBJ2-5 12 TRBV29-1 TRBD2 -
CASSETGGSYNEQFF TGTGCCAGCAGTGAAACAGGGGGCTCCTACAATGAGCAGTTCTTC TRBJ2-1 15 TRBV6-1 TRBD1 -
CASSYSTQGAEAFF TGTGCCAGCAGTTACTCAACCCAGGGTGCTGAAGCTTTCTTT TRBJ1-1 14 TRBV6-5 - -
CASSLQGLAGADTQYF TGTGCCAGCAGCCTCCAGGGACTAGCGGGAGCAGATACGCAGTATTTT TRBJ2-3 16 TRBV7-8 TRBD2 -
CASSEKSRNTEAFF TGTGCCAGCAGTGAGAAAAGCCGGAACACTGAAGCTTTCTTT TRBJ1-1 14 TRBV2 - few
CASSQVIQPAGGEQYF TGCGCCAGCAGCCAAGTTATCCAACCCGCGGGAGGCGAGCAGTACTTC TRBJ2-7 16 TRBV4-1 TRBD2 -
CASSLYSPRTSSYNSPLHF TGTGCCAGCAGCTTGTATTCACCGAGAACTAGCTCCTATAATTCACCCCTCCACTTT TRBJ1-6 19 TRBV5-6 - -
CASSIRQGDQPQHF TGTGCCAGTAGTATACGGCAGGGGGACCAGCCCCAGCATTTT TRBJ1-5 14 TRBV19 TRBD1 -
CASSYGGVDYGYTF TGTGCCAGCAGTTACGGAGGGGTCGACTATGGCTACACCTTC TRBJ1-2 14 TRBV6-5 - -
CASSYRGGGSPLHF TGTGCCAGCAGTTACCGAGGAGGGGGCTCACCCCTCCACTTT TRBJ1-6 14 TRBV6-5 TRBD1 few
CASSLDWGRPKTF TGTGCCAGCAGCTTAGACTGGGGCAGGCCCAAGACCTTC TRBJ1-2 13 TRBV11-2 - -
CAIVHKSQETQYF TGTGCCATCGTACACAAAAGCCAAGAGACCCAGTACTTC TRBJ2-5 13 TRBV5-4 - -
CASSLQGNYGYTF TGTGCCAGCAGCTTACAGGGGAACTATGGCTACACCTTC TRBJ1-2 13 TRBV25-1 TRBD1 -
CASCFGGGEETQYF TGCGCCAGCTGCTTTGGCGGGGGGGAAGAGACCCAGTACTTC TRBJ2-5 14 TRBV5-1 TRBD2 -
CASSPTLGQRNEQYF TGTGCCAGCAGCCCTACCTTGGGACAGCGAAACGAGCAGTACTTC TRBJ2-7 15 TRBV7-8 TRBD1 -
CASSLGPVNTEAFF TGTGCCAGCAGCTTAGGGCCAGTGAACACTGAAGCTTTCTTT TRBJ1-1 14 TRBV7-3 - -
CASSQGGRTGGPYGYTF TGCGCCAGCAGCCAAGGGGGGAGGACAGGGGGCCCCTATGGCTACACCTTC TRBJ1-2 17 TRBV4-3 TRBD1 few
CASKRAAGVGYNEQFF TGCGCCAGCAAGCGGGCGGCGGGAGTGGGGTACAATGAGCAGTTCTTC TRBJ2-1 16 TRBV5-1 TRBD2 -
CASSLTRTGLNYGYTF TGTGCCAGCAGTCTAACGAGGACAGGGTTAAACTATGGCTACACCTTC TRBJ1-2 16 TRBV27 TRBD1 -
CASSKSGFLDYGYTF TGTGCCAGCAGCAAATCAGGGTTTCTAGACTATGGCTACACCTTC TRBJ1-2 15 TRBV27 - -
CASSLRAGGQPNEQYF TGTGCCAGCAGCTTAAGGGCGGGAGGTCAGCCGAACGAGCAGTACTTC TRBJ2-7 16 TRBV7-2 TRBD2 few
CASSFELSTLGELFF TGTGCCAGCAGCTTCGAGCTTAGCACCCTCGGGGAGCTGTTTTTT TRBJ2-2 15 TRBV7-2 - once
CASSFPGSETQYF TGCGCCAGCAGCTTTCCGGGTTCGGAGACCCAGTACTTC TRBJ2-5 13 TRBV5-1 - -
CASSLGSGTYEQYF TGCGCCAGCAGCCTAGGTTCTGGTACCTACGAGCAGTACTTC TRBJ2-7 14 TRBV5-1 - -
CASSVAGGPGNEQFF TGTGCCAGCAGCGTAGCGGGAGGGCCAGGGAATGAGCAGTTCTTC TRBJ2-1 15 TRBV9 TRBD2 -
CASSTGLAPGELFF TGTGCCAGCAGTACCGGACTAGCGCCCGGGGAGCTGTTTTTT TRBJ2-2 14 TRBV6-5 TRBD2 -
CASSPGTGWVKFF TGTGCCAGCAGTCCCGGGACAGGGTGGGTAAAGTTCTTC TRBJ2-1 13 TRBV6-5 TRBD1 once
CASSYQDPGNTIYF TGCGCCAGCAGTTACCAGGATCCTGGAAACACCATATATTTT TRBJ1-3 14 TRBV4-1 - -
CASSSKSGGASYEQYF TGTGCCAGCAGCTCCAAGTCCGGGGGGGCTTCCTACGAGCAGTACTTC TRBJ2-7 16 TRBV7-6 TRBD2 -
CASSAGLDEFNEQFF TGTGCCAGCAGCGCGGGACTAGATGAGTTCAATGAGCAGTTCTTC TRBJ2-1 15 TRBV9 TRBD2 -
CASSGGLAASTDTQYF TGCGCCAGCAGCGGGGGACTAGCGGCTAGCACAGATACGCAGTATTTT TRBJ2-3 16 TRBV5-1 TRBD2 -
CASSWDVTPGQDVAGELFF TGTGCTAGTTCCTGGGATGTTACACCGGGACAGGACGTGGCCGGGGAGCTGTTTTTT TRBJ2-2 19 TRBV12-5 TRBD1 -
CAWSVLAGGEQYF TGTGCCTGGAGTGTGCTAGCGGGAGGCGAGCAGTACTTC TRBJ2-7 13 TRBV30 TRBD2 -
CASTSNTEAFF TGTGCCAGCACGAGCAACACTGAAGCTTTCTTT TRBJ1-1 11 TRBV2 - -
CASSSSGTSGYEQYF TGTGCCAGCAGTTCAAGCGGGACTAGCGGCTACGAGCAGTACTTC TRBJ2-7 15 TRBV6-5 TRBD2 few
CASSYSWTRVYGYTF TGTGCCAGCAGTTACTCATGGACTCGTGTGTATGGCTACACCTTC TRBJ1-2 15 TRBV6-5 - -
CASSQAGGPTGELFF TGTGCCAGCAGCCAAGCGGGAGGTCCCACCGGGGAGCTGTTTTTT TRBJ2-2 15 TRBV11-2 TRBD2 -
CASSLSAGGQPQHF TGTGCCAGCAGTTTATCGGCGGGCGGCCAGCCCCAGCATTTT TRBJ1-5 14 TRBV27 - -
CASSPHRDRGHEQYF TGTGCCAGCAGCCCCCACCGGGACAGGGGCCACGAGCAGTACTTC TRBJ2-7 15 TRBV9 TRBD1 -
CASSGTGSRKDGYTF TGTGCCAGTAGTGGAACAGGGAGTAGGAAAGATGGCTACACCTTC TRBJ1-2 15 TRBV19 - once
CASSQVSAHYKNEQFF TGTGCCAGCAGCCAAGTTAGCGCCCATTACAAAAATGAGCAGTTCTTC TRBJ2-1 16 TRBV14 - -
CASSSLQGSTDTQYF TGTGCCAGTAGTAGCCTCCAGGGGAGCACAGATACGCAGTATTTT TRBJ2-3 15 TRBV19 - -
CASSQRLAGVVYEQFF TGTGCCAGCAGTCAAAGACTAGCGGGAGTGGTCTATGAGCAGTTCTTC TRBJ2-1 16 TRBV7-8 TRBD2 -
CASSLDGFGNTIYF TGTGCCAGCAGCTTGGATGGCTTTGGAAACACCATATATTTT TRBJ1-3 14 TRBV5-4 - -
CASSPNRDDYGYTF TGTGCCAGCAGCCCCAACAGGGATGACTATGGCTACACCTTC TRBJ1-2 14 TRBV7-9 - -
CASSLIQEQYF TGTGCCAGCAGCTTAATACAGGAGCAGTACTTC TRBJ2-7 11 TRBV7-8 - -
CASSEREGYTF TGTGCCAGCAGTGAACGGGAGGGCTACACCTTC TRBJ1-2 11 TRBV2 - -
CASSSGQGANEKLFF TGTGCCAGCAGCTCCGGACAGGGGGCTAATGAAAAACTGTTTTTT TRBJ1-4 15 TRBV7-2 TRBD1 -